What follows are 24 T cell receptor beta chains derived from one specimen sequenced in a study of tumor-infiltrating lymphocytes in primary liver carcinoma. The roughly 17-31 mg bulk tissue piece was not sorted before simultaneous RNA and DNA extraction. The input was roughly 0.5 ug total RNA; TCR beta cDNA was made from it with a constant-region primer. Library construction for TCR beta comprised three nested multiplex PCR rounds performed with slightly modified ARM-PCR. The first two PCR rounds used TRBV1-TRBV30 primers with a Cbeta primer, approximately 10 cycles each. A single record per CDR3 protein comes from TCRdb applying MiXCR to the multiplex PCR reads. The sample gives approximately 92,000 distinct CDR3 sequences, just under 70% of which show up once; roughly 30% is in the top ten. Sequencing was done on a sample of tumor-adjacent normal liver tissue. All receptors come from a middle-aged man with primary liver carcinoma and hepatitis B virus infection.

As to this clonotype: The junction shows a germline mismatch at one end, possibly a read error. The genes are TRBV4-1 and TRBJ2-7, with 8 bases identical to TRBD1. The germline V gene has CDR1 MGHRA and CDR2 YSYEKL. CDR3 length: 13 amino acids. The CDR3, as DNA: TGCGCCAGTAGCCAACAGGGGGATTACGAGCAGTACTTC. Translating it yields CASSQQGDYEQYF.

This clonotype showed up just once. A read error is possible here, since a much larger clone lies one base away. This chain joins TRBV7-8 and TRBJ1-5; D might be TRBD1 (5 bases). This CDR3 comprises 13 residues. From germline, CDR1 is SGHVS and CDR2 FQNEAQ. The V end lost 10 bases, the J end lost 6 bases, and 16 bases lay between the germline ends. CDR3: CANGLGGSQPQHF. For the CDR3, the DNA is TGTGCCAACGGCCTTGGGGGGAGTCAGCCCCAGCATTTT.

This clonotype showed up just once. A clone one base away is much larger, so this may be a read error. This chain joins TRBV10-1 and TRBJ2-2, with TRBD2 matching 16 bases. The length of the CDR3 is 18 residues. Germline CDR1 WNHNN, CDR2 SYGVQD (reference sequence). The CDR3 is CASSPGTSGRVNTGELSF. The CDR3 DNA reads as TGCGCCAGCAGCCCCGGGACTAGCGGGAGGGTTAACACCGGGGAGCTGTCTTTT.

About this clonotype: This clone may be a read error of a much larger clone one base away. The chain employs TRBV10-2 and TRBJ1-5; 8 bases map to TRBD1. V was pared by 4 bases and J by 1 base, with 0 bases of the junction left unmatched. This CDR3 has 14 residues. Per germline, CDR1 WSHSY and CDR2 SAAADI. The CDR3 here is CASSGQGSNQPQHF. The CDR3 DNA reads TGCGCCAGCAGTGGACAGGGGAGCAATCAGCCCCAGCATTTT.

As for this clonotype: The junction does not match germline at one end; this may be a read error. The chain joins TRBV11-2 to TRBJ2-3; D is ambiguous. The CDR3 has 12 amino acids. The germline gives CDR1 SGHAT, CDR2 FQNNGV. DNA for the CDR3: TGTGCCAGCAGCGCTTGGGTAGATAAGCAGTATTTT. It specifies CASSAWVDKQYF.

Notes on this clonotype: The junction shows a germline mismatch at one end, possibly a read error. The rearrangement joins TRBV6-5 to TRBJ1-1; D not certain. The germline gives CDR1 MNHEY, CDR2 SVGAGI. This CDR3 contains 14 residues. For the CDR3, the DNA is TGTGCCAGTAGTTACGATAGGGCGAGCACTGAAGCTTTCTTT. Its translation: CASSYDRASTEAFF.

There are a few counts of this clonotype. The chain couples TRBV30 to TRBJ2-7; D gene ambiguous. The germline V gene has CDR1 GTSNPN and CDR2 SVGIG (reference sequence). V lost 0 bases to trimming and J lost 6 bases, with 12 bases between them. This CDR3 spans 13 amino acids. This chain's CDR3 is CAWSVPELGEQYF. For the CDR3, the DNA is TGTGCCTGGAGTGTACCCGAGTTGGGCGAGCAGTACTTC.

This clonotype was seen many times. V usage is TRBV10-3 and J usage is TRBJ2-7, with a tentative D call TRBD2 (5 bases). V was trimmed by 2 bases and J by 6 bases, leaving 11 bases between them. The V gene's germline CDR1 is ENHRY and CDR2 SYGVKD. The CDR3 has 13 amino acids. DNA of the CDR3: TGTGCCATCAGTGAGAATAGGGAGAGCGAGCAGTACTTC. It is translated as CAISENRESEQYF.

CDR3 region: CASSYGIVDTQYF. CDR3 nucleotides: TGTGCCAGTAGCTACGGAATCGTAGATACGCAGTATTTT. This chain links TRBV6-6 with TRBJ2-3; D call uncertain. V gave up 9 bases and J gave up 5 bases, with 15 bases separating them. Germline CDR1 is MNHNY and CDR2 is SVGAGI (reference sequence). This CDR3 comprises 13 residues.

The chain recombines TRBV12-3 or TRBV12-4 with TRBJ2-2; 8 bases are shared with TRBD2. This CDR3 is built from 14 residues. V dropped 8 bases and J dropped 11; count of bases not matched to a gene: 13. Here the CDR3 reads CASACGRFGGELFF. As DNA, the CDR3 is TGTGCCAGCGCATGCGGGAGGTTCGGCGGCGAGCTGTTTTTT.

Comment on this clonotype: This likely comes from a read error, as the CDR3 has no conserved phenylalanine or tryptophan at its end. The rearrangement links TRBV7-9 to TRBJ2-7; the D gene is possibly TRBD2 (6 bases). This CDR3 spans 16 amino acids. V was shortened by 7 bases and J by 2 bases, with 21 bases between the two germline ends. CDR1 is SEHNR, CDR2 FQNEAQ, per germline (reference sequence). CDR3 in amino acids: CASTYLIGGPTYEQYS. The CDR3 bases are TGTGCCAGCACCTACCTTATCGGGGGTCCCACCTACGAGCAGTACTCC.

This clonotype occurred a few times. The V call is TRBV9, the J call TRBJ2-2; D unresolved. Germline CDR1 and CDR2: SGDLS and YYNGEE. This CDR3 comprises 16 residues. The V end was cut by 0 bases, the J end by 3 bases, with 12 bases between. CDR3: CASSVATGPDTGELFF. The DNA for the CDR3 is TGTGCCAGCAGCGTAGCTACTGGCCCCGACACCGGGGAGCTGTTTTTT. Complete variable domain (other parts from reference TRBV9 and TRBJ2-2): DSGVTQTPKHLITATGQRVTLRCSPRSGDLSVYWYQQSLDQGLQFLIQYYNGEERAKGNILERFSAQQFPDLHSELNLSSLELGDSALYFCASSVATGPDTGELFFGEGSRLTVL.

Details on this clonotype: Relative to the germline gene, one junction end is altered; a read error may explain this. This chain links TRBV5-5 with TRBJ2-5; D may match TRBD1 or TRBD2 (6 bases each). The CDR3 spans 16 residues. Germline lookup yields CDR1 SGHKS and CDR2 YYEKEE (reference sequence). This chain's CDR3 is CASGLRRQGRQETQYF. The CDR3 DNA reads TGTGCCAGCGGCTTGCGACGCCAGGGGAGGCAAGAGACCCAGTACTTC.

About this clonotype itself: This may arise from a read error, as a much more abundant clone is one base away. The CDR3 bases are TGTGCCAGCAACCCAGGGGCTAGCGGGGTCTACAATGAGCAGTTCTTC. This encodes CASNPGASGVYNEQFF. The chain is built from TRBV5-4 and TRBJ2-1; 9 nucleotides agree with TRBD2. Germline assignment: CDR1 SGHNT and CDR2 YYREEE (reference sequence). This CDR3 is 16 amino acids long. V lost 6 bases, J lost 3 bases, and 10 bases stayed unmatched.

Details on this clonotype: The junction departs from the called germline gene at one end, perhaps through a read error. The chain is built from TRBV11-1 and TRBJ2-7, with D tentatively TRBD1 or TRBD2 (5 bases each). Germline CDR1 is SGHAT and CDR2 is FQDESV (reference sequence). The CDR3 consists of 13 residues. Written as DNA, the CDR3 is TGTGCCGGCAGCCTTCAATGGGGGTCCAAGCAGTACTTC. Translating gives CAGSLQWGSKQYF.

Regarding this clonotype: A much larger clone is a single base away; this may be a read error. The chain couples TRBV10-3 to TRBJ2-1, with a possible D match to TRBD2 (6 bases). Trimming stripped 7 bases from V and 8 bases from J, with 18 bases between. CDR1 and CDR2 (germline): ENHRY, SYGVKD. This CDR3 has 14 residues. CDR3 residues: CAIKKSGLNHEQFF. In DNA, the CDR3 is TGTGCCATCAAGAAGTCGGGACTGAACCATGAGCAGTTCTTC.

This chain joins TRBV11-2 and TRBJ2-1; D may be TRBD2 (6 bases). CDR1 and CDR2 (germline): SGHAT, FQNNGV. The CDR3 covers 13 residues. The V end lost 0 bases, the J end lost 13 bases, and 13 bases lay between the germline ends. The CDR3 sequence: CASSLEVGGEQFF. The CDR3 DNA reads TGTGCCAGCAGCTTAGAAGTGGGAGGTGAACAGTTCTTC.

On this clonotype: Germline and junction disagree at one end, which may indicate a read error. The chain joins TRBV14 to TRBJ2-1; possibly TRBD2 for D (6 bases). Per the germline V gene, CDR1 is SGHDN and CDR2 is FVKESK. The CDR3 runs 15 residues. The CDR3: CASSHPWGGYNEQFF. The CDR3 nucleotides read TGTGCCAGTAGCCACCCATGGGGAGGTTACAATGAGCAGTTCTTC.

On this clonotype itself: A much larger clone is a single base away; this may be a read error. The J gene is TRBJ2-5, the V gene TRBV5-6; TRBD2 matches at 15 bases. The ends lost 1 base at V and 6 bases at J; junction bases unmatched: 4. From germline, CDR1 is SGHDT and CDR2 YYEEEE. The CDR3 has 16 residues. CDR3 region: CASSLCGTSGRKTQYF. In DNA form, the CDR3 reads TGTGCCAGCAGCTTGTGTGGGACTAGCGGGAGGAAGACCCAGTACTTC.

Details on this clonotype: An end of the junction does not agree with germline; a read error may underlie this. The chain has TRBV6-5 and TRBJ2-2, with a possible D match to TRBD1 (7 bases). Per the germline V gene, CDR1 is MNHEY and CDR2 is SVGAGI. CDR3 length: 16 amino acids. This chain's CDR3 is CVSSYSKQGDSGELFF. CDR3 nucleotide sequence: TGTGTCAGCAGTTACTCTAAGCAGGGGGACTCCGGGGAGCTGTTTTTT.

Details on this clonotype: A single base separates this from a much larger clone, so it may be a read error. This chain links TRBV28 with TRBJ1-5; no reliable D call. The CDR3 is made up of 14 amino acids. CDR1 is MDHEN, CDR2 SYDVKM, per germline. The V and J ends lost 5 bases and 4 bases respectively, with 12 bases between them. CDR3 in DNA: TGTGCCAGCAGTCCCCGAATGGGGAATCAGCCCCAGCATTTT. The encoded protein is CASSPRMGNQPQHF.

This clonotype was detected once. It may be a read error: a sequence one base away is much more abundant. The chain combines TRBV14 with TRBJ2-7; maybe TRBD1 (6 bases). Germline CDR1 reads SGHDN; CDR2 reads FVKESK. The ends were cut back, 2 bases at V and 8 bases at J, with 16 bases in the middle. This CDR3 is 14 amino acids long. CDR3 nucleotides: TGTGCCAGCAGCCAAAGGGACACCCATTACAAGCAGTACTTC. Translated: CASSQRDTHYKQYF.

Concerning this clonotype itself: It is likely a read error, because the conserved phenylalanine at the end of the CDR3 is missing. The chain recombines TRBV29-1 with TRBJ2-3; D might be TRBD1 or TRBD2, each matching 5 bases. The CDR3 spans 13 residues. The germline CDR1 and CDR2 sequences are SQVTM and ANQGSEA. CDR3 region: CSVDFRGTDTQYS. The CDR3 DNA is TGCAGCGTTGACTTCCGGGGCACAGATACACAGTATTCT.

There are many counts of this clonotype. The chain is built from TRBV12-3 or TRBV12-4 and TRBJ2-5, with 13 bases matching TRBD2. The CDR3 consists of 16 residues. Germline trimming cut 5 bases from V and 5 bases from J; bases unmatched to any gene: 8. DNA of the CDR3: TGTGCCAGCAGTACCGGGACTAGCGGGGTGGGGGAGACCCAGTACTTC. This translates into CASSTGTSGVGETQYF.